By frequency, the clone carrying this T cell receptor beta chain is medium-sized. Its target is unknown. This entry is derived from a study of T cells expressing NK-cell markers. At the level of the study: Sorted CD3+CD56+NKG2C+, CD3+CD56+NKG2C- and CD3+CD56-NKG2C+ T-cell subsets were beta-chain profiled. With respect to HCMV, most of the eight sequenced donors were seropositive, and one was seronegative.

Whole-study findings and limits: Clones of NKG2C+ T cells that had expanded were of unclear HCMV specificity.

The CDR3 sequence is 13 residues long. Germline V gene lookup returns CDR1 MNHEY and CDR2 SMNVEV (reference sequence). TCRdb re-analyzed the 5' RACE reads; it lists each CDR3 protein once, without DNA. This table lists approximately 170,000 distinct CDR3 sequences. The specimen was blood T cells: a sorted CD56 or NKG2C T cell subset, CD4+ or CD8+ T cells, or bulk PBMC T cells (not recorded which). The clonotype originates from a man aged 18 to 69 in good health. The chain links TRBV27 to TRBJ1-5; TCRdb gives TRBD1 as the D gene, but with no DNA this cannot be confirmed. CDR3 region: CASSGAGNQPQHF.